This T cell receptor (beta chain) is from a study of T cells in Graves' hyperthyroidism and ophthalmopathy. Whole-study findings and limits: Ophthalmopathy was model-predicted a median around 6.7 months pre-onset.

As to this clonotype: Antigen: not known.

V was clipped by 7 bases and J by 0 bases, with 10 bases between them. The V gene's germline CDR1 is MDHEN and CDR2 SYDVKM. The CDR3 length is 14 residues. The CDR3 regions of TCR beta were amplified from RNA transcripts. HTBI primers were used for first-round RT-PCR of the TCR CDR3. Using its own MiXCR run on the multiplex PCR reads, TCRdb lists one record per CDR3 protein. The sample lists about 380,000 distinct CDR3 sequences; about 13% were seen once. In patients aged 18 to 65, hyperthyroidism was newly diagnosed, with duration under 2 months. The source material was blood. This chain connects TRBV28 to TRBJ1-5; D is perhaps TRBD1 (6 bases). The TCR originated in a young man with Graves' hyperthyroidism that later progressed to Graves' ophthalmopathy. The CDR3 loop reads CASKGGNSNQPQHF. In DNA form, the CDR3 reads TGTGCCAGCAAAGGGGGAAATAGCAATCAGCCCCAGCATTTT.